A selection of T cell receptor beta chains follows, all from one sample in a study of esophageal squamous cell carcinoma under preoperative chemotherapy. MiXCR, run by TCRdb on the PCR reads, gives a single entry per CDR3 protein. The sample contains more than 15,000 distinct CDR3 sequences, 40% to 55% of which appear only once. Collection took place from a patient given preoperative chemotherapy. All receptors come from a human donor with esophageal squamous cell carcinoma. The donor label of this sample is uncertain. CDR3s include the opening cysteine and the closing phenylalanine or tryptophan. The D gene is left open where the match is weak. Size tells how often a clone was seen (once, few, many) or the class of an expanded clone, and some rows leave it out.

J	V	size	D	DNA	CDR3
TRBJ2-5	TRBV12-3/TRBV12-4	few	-	TGTGCCAGCAGTAGCCCAGAGACCCAGTACTTT	CASSSPETQYF
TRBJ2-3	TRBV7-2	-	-	TGTGCCAGCAGCTTATCGGGGCTGAGAACCACAGACACGCAGTATTTC	CASSLSGLRTTDTQYF
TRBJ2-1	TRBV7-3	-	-	TGTGCCAGCAGCTTAACAGGACAGCCATACAATGAGCAGTTCTTC	CASSLTGQPYNEQFF
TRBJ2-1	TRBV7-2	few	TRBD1	TGTGCCAGCAGCTTAAATAAGGACAGGGGGGGATTTTGGGTGTTC	CASSLNKDRGGFWVF
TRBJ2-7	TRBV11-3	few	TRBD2	TGTGCCAGCAGCCCGGGGAGACTAGCGGGAGGGGGATACGAGCAGTACTTC	CASSPGRLAGGGYEQYF
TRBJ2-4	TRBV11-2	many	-	TGTGCCAGCAGCTTATATATATGGCAGGGGGAGGAGGCCAAAAACATTCAGTACTTC	CASSLYIWQGEEAKNIQYF
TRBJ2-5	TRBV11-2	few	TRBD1	TGTGCCAGCAGCCGACAGGGTGAGACCCAGTACTTC	CASSRQGETQYF
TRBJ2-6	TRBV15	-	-	TGTGCCACCAGCAGAGACAGGGGTGGGGCCAACGTCCTGACTTTC	CATSRDRGGANVLTF
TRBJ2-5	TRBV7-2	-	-	TGTGCCAGCAGACGGGAGTACCAAGAGACCCAGTACTTC	CASRREYQETQYF
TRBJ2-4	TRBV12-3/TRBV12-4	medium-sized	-	TGTGCCAGCAGGGAGGGCGAATTTAACATTCAGTACTTC	CASREGEFNIQYF
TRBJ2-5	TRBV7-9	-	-	TGTGCGGGGACTGGGGTTCGGGGCAAAGAGACCCAGTATTTC	CAGTGVRGKETQYF
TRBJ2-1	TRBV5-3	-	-	TGTGCCAGAAGCTTTGTCCAGGGGCTTCTCGGTTCTCCCTACGAGCAGTTCTTC	CARSFVQGLLGSPYEQFF
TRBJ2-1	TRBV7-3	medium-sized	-	TGTGCCAGCAGCTTAGCGGATAGCTCCTACAATGAGCAGTTCTTC	CASSLADSSYNEQFF
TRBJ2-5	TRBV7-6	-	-	TGTGCGAGCGGCTTCGCCATCCAGGATACGCAGTACTTC	CASGFAIQDTQYF
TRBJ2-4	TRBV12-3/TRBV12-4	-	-	TGTGCCAGCGCGCATAGCGAGGGGACTGTCCAAAAGATCCAGTACTTC	CASAHSEGTVQKIQYF